This entry lists 2 T cell receptor beta chains sequenced from one sample in a study of technical replicates of blood from a few donors. Libraries were prepared by immunoSEQ multiplex PCR; TCRdb keeps only in-frame clonotypes and omits some of them. The sample lists around 69,000 clones, roughly 90% occurring once. The sequenced sample consisted of PBMCs. These TCRs come from a human donor in good health. Some clones in this sample may be carry-over from other donors' samples.

The gene calls are TRBV5-6 and TRBJ1-5; weak D call: TRBD1 (6 bases). The CDR3 covers 15 residues. The ends were cut back, 0 bases at V and 7 bases at J, with 14 bases in the middle. Germline V gene data show CDR1 as SGHDT and CDR2 as YYEEEE. CDR3 amino acids: CASSLAGALYQPQHF. The CDR3 coding sequence is TGTGCCAGCAGCTTGGCAGGGGCCTTATACCAGCCCCAGCATTTT.

This chain links TRBV21-1 with TRBJ2-5; the table's D gene call, TRBD2, was not cross checked with the DNA. TRBV21-1 is reported as a pseudogene. The CDR3 has 15 amino acids. CDR3 region: CASSKGRTSEETQYF. CDR3 bases: TGTGCCAGCAGCAAGGGTCGGACTAGCGAAGAGACCCAGTACTTC.